One TCR beta chain is described in this entry. Its antigen remains unknown. These data belong to a study of blood T cells in healthy people across ages. Together with a sample-barcoded 5' primer, a J-beta primer mix was included in a second PCR lasting about 7 to 12 cycles. Via MiXCR, TCRdb re-called the 5' RACE reads, giving one row per CDR3 protein. The data show about 650,000 distinct CDR3 sequences, with under 65% seen just once and about 13% held by the top ten. Whole-study findings and limits: A strong correlation between TCR beta diversity and naive T cell percentage was seen. In older individuals, TCR beta diversity per million T cells was lower, falling roughly linearly with age. Shifts in expanded clonotypes may have been confounded by donor CMV status, which was unknown. Unsorted PBMC input precluded a conclusive naive versus antigen-experienced comparison.

The CDR3 is made up of 14 amino acids. The V and J ends lost 3 bases and 2 bases respectively, with 14 bases between them. Germline lookup yields CDR1 DFQATT and CDR2 SNEGSKA (reference sequence). V usage is TRBV20-1 and J usage is TRBJ2-7; D is uncertain. The TCR comes from a woman of 80 years or more in good health. The specimen was blood. This CDR3 reads CSARGDGTTYEQYF. In DNA, the CDR3 is TGCAGTGCTAGGGGTGACGGAACAACCTACGAGCAGTACTTC.